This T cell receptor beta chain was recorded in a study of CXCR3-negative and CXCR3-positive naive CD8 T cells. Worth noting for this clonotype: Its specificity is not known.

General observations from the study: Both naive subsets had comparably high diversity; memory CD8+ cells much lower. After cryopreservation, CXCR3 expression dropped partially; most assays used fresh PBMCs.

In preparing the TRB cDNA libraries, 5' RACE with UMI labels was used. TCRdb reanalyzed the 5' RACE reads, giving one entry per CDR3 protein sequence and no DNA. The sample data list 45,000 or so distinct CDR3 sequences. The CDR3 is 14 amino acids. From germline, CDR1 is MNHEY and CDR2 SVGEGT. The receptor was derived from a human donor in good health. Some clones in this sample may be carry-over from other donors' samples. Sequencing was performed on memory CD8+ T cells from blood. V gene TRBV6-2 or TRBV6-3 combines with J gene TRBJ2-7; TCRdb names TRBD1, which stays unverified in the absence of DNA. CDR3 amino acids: CASSYGLGVYEQYF.